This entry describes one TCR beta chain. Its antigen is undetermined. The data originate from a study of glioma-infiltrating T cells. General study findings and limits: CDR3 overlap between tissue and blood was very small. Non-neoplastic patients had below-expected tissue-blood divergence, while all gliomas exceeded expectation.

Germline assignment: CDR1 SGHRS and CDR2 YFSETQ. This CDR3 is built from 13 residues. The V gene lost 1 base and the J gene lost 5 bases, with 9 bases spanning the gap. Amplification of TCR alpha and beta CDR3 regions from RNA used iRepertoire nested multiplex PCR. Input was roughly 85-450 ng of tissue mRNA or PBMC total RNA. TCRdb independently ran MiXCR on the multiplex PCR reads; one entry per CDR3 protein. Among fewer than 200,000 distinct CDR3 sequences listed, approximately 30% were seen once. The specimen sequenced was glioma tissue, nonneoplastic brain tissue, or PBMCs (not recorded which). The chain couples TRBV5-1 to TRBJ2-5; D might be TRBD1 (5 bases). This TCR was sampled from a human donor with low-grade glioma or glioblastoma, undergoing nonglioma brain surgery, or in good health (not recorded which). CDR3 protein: CASSLQGVETQYF. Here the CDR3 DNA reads TGCGCCAGCAGCTTGCAGGGCGTGGAGACCCAGTACTTC.